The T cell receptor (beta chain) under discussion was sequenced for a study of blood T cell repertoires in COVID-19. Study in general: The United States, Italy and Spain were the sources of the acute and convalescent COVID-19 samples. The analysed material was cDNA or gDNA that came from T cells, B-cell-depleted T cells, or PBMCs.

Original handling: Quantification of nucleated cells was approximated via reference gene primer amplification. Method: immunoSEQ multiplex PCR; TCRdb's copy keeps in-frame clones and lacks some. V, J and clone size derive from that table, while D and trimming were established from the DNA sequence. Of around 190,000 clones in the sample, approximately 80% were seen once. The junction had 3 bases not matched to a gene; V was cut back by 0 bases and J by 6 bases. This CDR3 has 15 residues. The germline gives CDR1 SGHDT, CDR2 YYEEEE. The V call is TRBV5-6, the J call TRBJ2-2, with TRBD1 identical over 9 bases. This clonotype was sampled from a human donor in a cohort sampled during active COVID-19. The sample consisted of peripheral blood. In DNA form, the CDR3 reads TGTGCCAGCAGCTTGGGGGACAGGGTAGCCGGGGAGCTGTTTTTT. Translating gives CASSLGDRVAGELFF.